These 31 T cell receptor beta chains came from one sample sequenced in a study of blood T cell repertoires in COVID-19. Produced via immunoSEQ multiplex PCR; TCRdb's table is partial and in-frame only. The sample includes roughly 330,000 clones, 85% to 90% seen only once; the top ten take 8% to 13%. Sequencing input: PBMCs or T cells enriched from blood (not recorded which). These receptors all stem from a woman under 30 who had recovered from COVID-19.

Only a few counts were recorded for this clone. The V and J genes are TRBV28 and TRBJ1-2, with D perhaps matching TRBD1 (5 bases). Germline CDR1 MDHEN, CDR2 SYDVKM. CDR3 length: 12 residues. V dropped 4 bases and J dropped 4 bases, with 7 bases sitting between them. The CDR3 DNA is TGTGCCAGCAGTTACGACAGCTATGGCTACACCTTC. Translated: CASSYDSYGYTF.

The chain combines TRBV10-1 with TRBJ1-2; the D gene is possibly TRBD1 (6 bases). In germline, CDR1 is WNHNN, CDR2 SYGVQD (reference sequence). V lost 4 bases and J 7 bases, leaving 13 bases between the germline ends. The length of the CDR3 is 13 residues. CDR3 in amino acids: CASSAQGHRGYTF. As DNA, the CDR3 is TGCGCCAGCAGTGCACAGGGACACCGTGGCTACACCTTC.

Written as DNA, the CDR3 is TGTGCCAGCAGCGTAGGGGAGGTGAATCAGCCCCAGCATTTT. Its translation: CASSVGEVNQPQHF. The genes are TRBV9 and TRBJ1-5; D is unresolved. CDR1 and CDR2 from the germline V gene are SGDLS and YYNGEE. Trimming took 0 bases from V and 4 from J, leaving 8 bases between them. The CDR3 spans 14 residues.

The genes are TRBV5-1 and TRBJ2-3; the D gene is possibly TRBD2 (7 bases). Trimming removed 3 bases at V and 1 base at J, with 27 bases between. The CDR3 has 20 residues. The germline V gene has CDR1 SGHRS and CDR2 YFSETQ. The CDR3 nucleotides read TGCGCCAGCAGCTCGGCGGGGGCTACACCGGACTACCGGGGCACAGATACGCAGTATTTT. Translating it yields CASSSAGATPDYRGTDTQYF.

This sequence joins TRBV10-1 and TRBJ2-3, with TRBD2 identical over 7 bases. The CDR3 consists of 15 residues. Germline V gene sequence: CDR1 WNHNN, CDR2 SYGVQD (reference sequence). Trimming cost V 3 bases and J 0 bases; bases outside gene matches: 3. The CDR3 region has the DNA TGCGCCAGCAGTGATGGCGGGGGAAGCACAGATACGCAGTATTTT. Translating it yields CASSDGGGSTDTQYF.

The CDR3 loop is CASSLDISSGNTIYF. The CDR3 DNA follows: TGTGCCAGCAGCCTGGACATCAGCTCTGGAAACACCATATATTTT. The gene calls are TRBV3-1 (or the pseudogene TRBV3-2) and TRBJ1-3; D might be TRBD1 (5 bases). Between the trimmed V and J ends, which lost 4 bases and 0 bases, there was a span of 10 bases. The length of the CDR3 is 15 residues. Germline V gene sequence: CDR1 LGHDT, CDR2 YNNKEL (reference sequence).

This clone appeared a few times. The chain is built from TRBV19 and TRBJ1-5; unclear D gene. Looked up from germline, CDR1 is LNHDA and CDR2 is SQIVND (reference sequence). The length of the CDR3 is 13 residues. Trimming left V 5 bases short and J 7 bases short, with 12 bases between. The CDR3 nucleotides read TGTGCCAGTAGTCCGGGTCACGGGCAGCCCCAGCATTTT. It codes for CASSPGHGQPQHF.

This rearrangement joins TRBV6-6 to TRBJ1-1; weak D call: TRBD1 (5 bases). V was clipped by 2 bases and J by 0 bases, with 13 bases between them. This CDR3 contains 16 residues. Germline-derived CDR1 and CDR2 are MNHNY and SVGAGI (reference sequence). The CDR3 DNA follows: TGTGCCAGCAGTTACCCAACAGGATCTTTGAACACTGAAGCTTTCTTT. This encodes CASSYPTGSLNTEAFF.

The table lists this clone with a few counts. V is TRBV6-5 and J is TRBJ1-6; 8 bases match TRBD1. V dropped 6 bases and J dropped 6; count of bases not matched to a gene: 7. This CDR3 spans 15 amino acids. In germline, CDR1 is MNHEY, CDR2 SVGAGI. CDR3 loop: CASRIGQGFNSPLHF. Here the CDR3 DNA reads TGTGCCAGCAGGATCGGACAGGGATTTAATTCACCCCTCCACTTT.

This clone came up once. The rearrangement uses TRBV5-5 and TRBJ2-1, with 10 bases that match TRBD2. Germline CDR1 SGHKS, CDR2 YYEKEE (reference sequence). Losses at the gene ends were 5 bases for V and 10 bases for J; bases not matched to a gene: 6. CDR3 size: 13 residues. CDR3 residues: CASRELAGTEQFF. In DNA form, the CDR3 reads TGTGCCAGCAGGGAACTAGCGGGGACAGAGCAGTTCTTC.

CDR3 protein: CASSPPDQPQHF. The CDR3 coding sequence is TGTGCCAGCAGCCCCCCCGATCAGCCCCAGCATTTT. V and J are TRBV7-2 and TRBJ1-5; D uncertain. Trimming cost V 5 bases and J 5 bases, with 7 bases left between them. Per the germline V gene, CDR1 is SGHTA and CDR2 is FQGNSA. This CDR3 spans 12 amino acids.

The genes are TRBV28 and TRBJ1-1; TRBD1 is a possible D gene (5 bases). V shed 4 bases and J shed 3 bases, with 18 bases lying between them. This CDR3 region has 16 residues. CDR1 is MDHEN and CDR2 is SYDVKM in the germline V gene. CDR3 protein: CASSSRGFIRDTEAFF. The CDR3 DNA reads TGTGCCAGCAGTTCGCGGGGGTTTATTAGGGACACTGAAGCTTTCTTT.

This clone was observed once. The chain combines TRBV5-6 with TRBJ1-1; 8 nucleotides align to TRBD1. CDR1 SGHDT and CDR2 YYEEEE come from the germline V gene. There are 16 residues in the CDR3. V lost 0 bases to trimming and J lost 2 bases; unmatched junction nucleotides: 6. This chain's CDR3 is CASSLAWGQANTEAFF. In nucleotides, the CDR3 is TGTGCCAGCAGCTTGGCCTGGGGACAGGCAAACACTGAAGCTTTCTTT.

Of note for this clone: The sample contains more than one DNA sequence encoding this CDR3. The chain is built from TRBV28 and TRBJ1-1; D call uncertain. From germline, CDR1 is MDHEN and CDR2 SYDVKM. The CDR3 covers 13 residues. V was cut by 6 bases and J by 1 base, with 9 bases left in between. CDR3 loop: CASSRSGNTEAFF. CDR3 DNA: TGTGCCAGCAGCCGCAGTGGGAACACTGAAGCTTTCTTT.

The rearrangement uses TRBV18 and TRBJ2-7; 10 nucleotides agree with TRBD1. The CDR3 is 15 amino acids. V trimming: 2 bases; J trimming: 3 bases; junction bases outside the gene matches: 4. The V gene's germline CDR1 is KGHSH and CDR2 LQKENI. The CDR3 is CASSPGQGGVYEQYF. In DNA, the CDR3 is TGTGCCAGCTCACCAGGACAGGGGGGAGTCTACGAGCAGTACTTC.

V and J are TRBV20-1 and TRBJ1-6; TRBD1 aligns across 8 bases. With V trimmed by 3 bases and J by 9 bases, 10 bases remained unmatched. Germline CDR1 and CDR2: DFQATT and SNEGSKA (reference sequence). The CDR3 has 15 amino acids. CDR3 DNA: TGCAGTGCTAGTTTTGTCCAGGGGGCGATTTCACCCCTCCACTTT. It yields the protein CSASFVQGAISPLHF.

There are a few counts of this clone. This rearrangement joins TRBV30 to TRBJ2-1; the match to TRBD1 covers 8 bases. CDR1 and CDR2 (germline): GTSNPN, SVGIG (reference sequence). V dropped 0 bases and J dropped 7; count of bases not matched to a gene: 8. The CDR3 consists of 15 residues. The CDR3 sequence: CAWSVGGTGGNEQFF. CDR3 DNA: TGTGCCTGGAGTGTCGGAGGGACAGGTGGAAATGAGCAGTTCTTC. Full variable domain (missing parts from reference TRBV30 and TRBJ2-1): SQTIHQWPATLVQPVGSPLSLECTVEGTSNPNLYWYRQAAGRGLQLLFYSVGIGQISSEVPQNLSASRPQDRQFILSSKKLLLSDSGFYLCAWSVGGTGGNEQFFGPGTRLTVL.

This clone was observed a handful of times. V gene TRBV6-1 combines with J gene TRBJ2-3; perhaps TRBD2 as D (7 bases). V was trimmed by 0 bases and J by 4 bases, leaving 14 bases between them. The CDR3 runs to 16 residues. Germline V gene data show CDR1 as MNHNS and CDR2 as SASEGT. The CDR3 sequence is CASSEAGGGGADTQYF. The CDR3 bases are TGTGCCAGCAGTGAAGCGGGCGGGGGCGGCGCAGATACGCAGTATTTT.

The genes are TRBV2 and TRBJ1-5; no definite D call. V lost 7 bases and J 0 bases, leaving 10 bases between the germline ends. The CDR3 runs 14 residues. The germline V gene encodes CDR1 SNHLY and CDR2 FYNNEI. This CDR3 is CASIQEVSNQPQHF. In nucleotides, the CDR3 is TGTGCCAGCATTCAGGAGGTTAGCAATCAGCCCCAGCATTTT.

The chain couples TRBV7-9 to TRBJ2-3; 9 positions match TRBD1. The CDR3 is made up of 16 amino acids. V lost 5 bases, J lost 3 bases, and 9 bases stayed unmatched. Germline V gene data show CDR1 as SEHNR and CDR2 as FQNEAQ (reference sequence). CDR3 in DNA: TGTGCCAGCAGCAAAAGTAAGGGACAGGGTACAGATACGCAGTATTTT. Its translation: CASSKSKGQGTDTQYF.

Concerning this clone: Other DNA sequences in this sample translate to the same CDR3. J is TRBJ1-1 and V is TRBV18, with 8 positions matching TRBD1. This CDR3 is built from 14 residues. In germline, CDR1 is KGHSH, CDR2 LQKENI. With V trimmed by 3 bases and J by 1 base, 1 base remained unmatched. This CDR3 reads CASSPQGANTEAFF. The CDR3 coding sequence is TGTGCCAGCTCACCCCAGGGGGCGAACACTGAAGCTTTCTTT.

This rearrangement joins TRBV7-2 to TRBJ1-2, with D unresolved. The germline V gene has CDR1 SGHTA and CDR2 FQGNSA. The CDR3 extends over 17 amino acids. V was pared by 3 bases and J by 0 bases, with 17 bases between. DNA of the CDR3: TGTGCCAGCAGCTTTGTTAACAGAGACGCCACTAACTATGGCTACACCTTC. Translation gives CASSFVNRDATNYGYTF.

CDR3 in DNA: TGTGCCTGGAGTCGGCAGGGCTTAGCTCGGGGGACTGGAAACACCATATATTTT. It is translated as CAWSRQGLARGTGNTIYF. This chain joins TRBV30 and TRBJ1-3; tentative D call: TRBD1 (5 bases). The CDR3 has 18 residues. CDR1 is GTSNPN and CDR2 is SVGIG in the germline V gene (reference sequence). V shed 2 bases and J shed 2 bases, with 22 bases lying between them.

This chain links TRBV29-1 with TRBJ1-1, with 7 positions matching TRBD1. CDR1 SQVTM and CDR2 ANQGSEA come from the germline V gene. The CDR3 has 14 amino acids. V lost 7 bases, J lost 4 bases, and 12 bases stayed unmatched. The CDR3 spells CSAGETGLTTEAFF. CDR3 in DNA: TGCAGCGCCGGGGAGACAGGGTTGACCACTGAAGCTTTCTTT.

The chain recombines TRBV10-3 with TRBJ2-7, with a weak D call TRBD2 (6 bases). The CDR3 has 13 amino acids. Looked up from germline, CDR1 is ENHRY and CDR2 is SYGVKD. Deletions cut 8 bases from V and 0 bases from J, with 11 bases between. CDR3 protein: CAIRWGDSYEQYF. The CDR3 DNA is TGTGCCATCCGATGGGGGGACTCCTACGAGCAGTACTTC.

This clone was recorded only once. The chain recombines TRBV27 with TRBJ1-1; no clear D gene. Germline loops: CDR1 MNHEY, CDR2 SMNVEV (reference sequence). This CDR3 is 15 amino acids long. Trimming took 7 bases from V and 0 from J, leaving 15 bases between them. Here the CDR3 reads CASKYAVGVNTEAFF. DNA for the CDR3: TGTGCCAGCAAGTACGCGGTTGGAGTGAACACTGAAGCTTTCTTT.

This clone was seen just once. Here the CDR3 reads CASSLVGLAENTGELFF. The CDR3 DNA follows: TGTGCCAGCAGTTTGGTCGGGCTAGCGGAGAACACCGGGGAGCTGTTTTTT. This chain uses TRBV28 with TRBJ2-2, with 7 bases identical to TRBD2. Trimming removed 3 bases from V and 1 base from J; junction bases left unmatched: 8. Germline lookup yields CDR1 MDHEN and CDR2 SYDVKM. The length of the CDR3 is 17 residues.

The V and J genes are TRBV6-4 and TRBJ2-5; 7 positions match TRBD1. Trimming at V came to 0 bases and at J to 12 bases, leaving 7 bases not matched to a gene. This CDR3 spans 13 amino acids. In germline, CDR1 is MRHNA, CDR2 SNTAGT. The chain's CDR3 is CASSDSPPGGKYF. CDR3 coding DNA: TGTGCCAGCAGTGACTCACCCCCAGGGGGTAAGTACTTC.

Points on this clone: Mismatch with germline at one junction end may stem from a read error. The chain links TRBV14 to TRBJ2-1; the D gene is possibly TRBD2 (7 bases). This CDR3 comprises 15 residues. Germline lookup yields CDR1 SGHDN and CDR2 FVKESK. DNA of the CDR3: TGTGCCAGTAGCCCTGGGGGCAGGGGAGGGGATGAGCAGTTCTTC. Translating it yields CASSPGGRGGDEQFF.

The rearrangement joins TRBV29-1 to TRBJ1-4; TRBD1 might be the D (5 bases). Germline V lookup: CDR1 SQVTM, CDR2 ANQGSEA. CDR3 size: 12 residues. V lost 3 bases, J lost 6 bases, and 8 bases lay in between. The CDR3 DNA is TGCAGCGTTGAGGGGGGAGATGAAAAACTGTTTTTT. Translated: CSVEGGDEKLFF.

The chain recombines TRBV19 with TRBJ2-1; 11 nucleotides align to TRBD2. The CDR3 consists of 16 residues. Germline V gives CDR1 LNHDA, CDR2 SQIVND (reference sequence). V lost 2 bases, J lost 6 bases, and 6 bases stayed unmatched. As DNA, the CDR3 is TGTGCCAGTAGTATAACTAGCGGGAGAGGCGGCAATGAGCAGTTCTTC. It is translated as CASSITSGRGGNEQFF. The whole variable domain, filled in from reference TRBV19 and TRBJ2-1, reads DGGITQSPKYLFRKEGQNVTLSCEQNLNHDAMYWYRQDPGQGLRLIYYSQIVNDFQKGDIAEGYSVSREKKESFPLTVTSAQKNPTAFYLCASSITSGRGGNEQFFGPGTRLTVL.